Presented here are 9 T cell receptor beta chains from one specimen sequenced in a study of human T cells and chemical hapten exposure. TCRdb fed the RACE reads into MiXCR, producing one record per CDR3 protein. This sample has about 400,000 distinct CDR3 sequences, with roughly 6.3% found just once. Stated time point: patch test 2, 6 weeks after DPC sensitization. Noted treatment: therapeutic diphenylcyclopropenone sensitization with weekly scalp DPC. The sequencing here drew on whole blood, taken in connection with sensitization to the hapten diphenylcyclopropenone (DPC). The receptors originated from a young woman with alopecia areata. Some clones in this sample may be carry-over from other donors' samples.

This clonotype was observed many times. The chain recombines TRBV4-1 with TRBJ1-4; D perhaps matches TRBD1 (6 bases). Germline-derived CDR1 and CDR2 are MGHRA and YSYEKL. The length of the CDR3 is 15 residues. Between the trimmed V and J ends, which lost 2 bases and 4 bases, there was a span of 11 bases. DNA for the CDR3: TGCGCCAGCAGCCAACCAACAGGGTTTAATGAAAAACTGTTTTTT. The encoded protein is CASSQPTGFNEKLFF.

There are many counts of this clonotype. The chain uses TRBV6-2 or TRBV6-3 and TRBJ1-4; TRBD1 matches 8 bases. Germline V gene sequence: CDR1 MNHEY, CDR2 SVGEGT. The CDR3 is 14 amino acids. Trimming removed 8 bases from V and 3 bases from J; junction bases left unmatched: 5. The CDR3 region is CASYQGAANEKLFF. In DNA form, the CDR3 reads TGTGCCAGCTACCAGGGGGCGGCTAATGAAAAACTGTTTTTT.

Only a few counts were recorded for this clonotype. This sequence joins TRBV7-9 and TRBJ2-3, with TRBD2 identical over 7 bases. This CDR3 has 16 residues. V trimming: 3 bases; J trimming: 4 bases; junction bases outside the gene matches: 10. The germline gives CDR1 SEHNR, CDR2 FQNEAQ (reference sequence). The CDR3 DNA is TGTGCCAGCAGCTTCCGGGCCGGGGGGTCATCAGATACGCAGTATTTT. Translation: CASSFRAGGSSDTQYF.

This clonotype has only a few counts. The V call is TRBV12-3 or TRBV12-4, the J call TRBJ1-2; D is perhaps TRBD1 (6 bases). Trimming took off 5 bases at V and 8 bases at J, with 15 bases between the two ends. There are 13 residues in the CDR3. The CDR3 is CASSPVGGGGYTF. CDR3 nucleotides: TGTGCCAGCAGTCCCGTGGGGGGCGGCGGCTACACCTTC.

CDR3 coding DNA: TGTGCCCTAAGCAGGCGGGACAGGGACACAGATACGCAGTATTTT. Translation: CALSRRDRDTDTQYF. The rearrangement uses TRBV2 and TRBJ2-3, with TRBD1 matching over 9 bases. CDR3 length equals 15 residues. The V gene's germline CDR1 is SNHLY and CDR2 FYNNEI. V lost 11 bases, J lost 2 bases, and 11 bases stayed unmatched.

There are many counts of this clonotype. This chain connects TRBV7-4 to TRBJ2-2; TRBD1 agrees at 7 bases. The CDR3 runs to 16 residues. Per germline, CDR1 SGHVT and CDR2 SQSDAQ. The V gene end was trimmed by 5 bases and the J gene end by 6 bases; junction bases not matched to a gene: 12. Here the CDR3 reads CASSLEEEGASGELFF. The CDR3 coding sequence is TGTGCCAGCAGCCTAGAAGAAGAGGGGGCGTCCGGGGAGCTGTTTTTT.

There are many counts of this clonotype. The rearrangement joins TRBV6-6 to TRBJ1-2; no clear D. This CDR3 has 14 residues. CDR1 is MNHNY, CDR2 SVGAGI, per germline (reference sequence). V was trimmed by 0 bases and J by 4 bases, leaving 9 bases between them. The CDR3: CASSYSKGSYGYTF. In DNA, the CDR3 is TGTGCCAGCAGTTACTCGAAAGGGAGCTATGGCTACACCTTC.

The chain uses TRBV6-5 and TRBJ1-2; TRBD1 matches 8 bases. The CDR3 spans 13 residues. From germline, CDR1 is MNHEY and CDR2 SVGAGI. V lost 5 bases to trimming and J lost 5 bases; unmatched junction nucleotides: 4. The CDR3: CASSGTGAYGYTF. CDR3 coding DNA: TGTGCCAGCAGTGGGACAGGCGCTTATGGCTACACCTTC.

This clonotype came up many times. V and J are TRBV6-2 or TRBV6-3 and TRBJ1-1, with D possibly TRBD1 on 6 matching bases. V was clipped by 0 bases and J by 6 bases, with 11 bases between them. The germline CDR1 and CDR2 sequences are MNHEY and SVGEGT. The CDR3 consists of 14 residues. The CDR3 nucleotides read TGTGCCAGCAGTTACTCGGGGGCGGGCTCTGAAGCTTTCTTT. Translated: CASSYSGAGSEAFF.